Presented here are 14 T cell receptor beta chains from one specimen sequenced in a study of early T cells in non-severe SARS-CoV-2 infection. TCRdb called the 5' RACE reads again in MiXCR, with one record for every CDR3 protein. The table shows some 80,000 distinct CDR3 sequences, with 9% to 15% occurring only once. Sequenced: whole blood. These receptors were collected from an adult who was a healthcare worker with PCR-confirmed SARS-CoV-2 infection or an uninfected control (not recorded which).

This clonotype was seen a handful of times. The chain recombines TRBV12-3 or TRBV12-4 with TRBJ2-1, with no clear D. This CDR3 spans 12 amino acids. Trimming took off 3 bases at V and 3 bases at J, with 3 bases between the two ends. The chain's CDR3 is CASSFSYNEQFF. The CDR3 DNA is TGTGCCAGCAGTTTTAGCTACAATGAGCAGTTCTTC.

V is TRBV7-6 and J is TRBJ2-1; possibly TRBD2 for D (6 bases). CDR3 length equals 17 residues. Trimming left V 3 bases short and J 8 bases short, with 23 bases between. Germline V lookup: CDR1 SGHVS, CDR2 FNYEAQ. The CDR3 loop reads CASSLTRQRNLRYEQFF. CDR3 bases: TGTGCCAGCAGCTTGACTAGACAGCGAAACCTACGGTATGAGCAGTTCTTC. The full variable domain, in which reference TRBV7-6 and TRBJ2-1 provide the parts outside the CDR3, is GAGVSQSPRYKVTKRGQDVALRCDPISGHVSLYWYRQALGQGPEFLTYFNYEAQQDKSGLPNDRFSAERPEGSISTLTIQRTEQRDSAMYRCASSLTRQRNLRYEQFFGPGTRLTVL.

This clonotype has ten or more counts. The V and J genes are TRBV6-2 or TRBV6-3 and TRBJ1-2, with 7 positions matching TRBD1. The CDR3 spans 15 residues. Germline CDR1 reads MNHEY; CDR2 reads SVGEGT. Germline trimming cut 4 bases from V and 2 bases from J; bases unmatched to any gene: 7. DNA for the CDR3: TGTGCCAGCAGTTCCCGGGACAGAGGAAACTATGGCTACACCTTC. It encodes CASSSRDRGNYGYTF.

The table lists this clonotype with many counts. The chain has TRBV6-5 and TRBJ2-3; TRBD2 might be the D (6 bases). CDR3 length equals 17 residues. CDR1 and CDR2 (germline): MNHEY, SVGAGI. Between the trimmed V and J ends, which lost 5 bases and 2 bases, there was a span of 20 bases. Here the CDR3 reads CASSRGVAEITTDTQYF. The CDR3 DNA follows: TGTGCCAGCAGTCGGGGAGTAGCGGAGATTACCACAGATACGCAGTATTTT.

This clonotype has only a few counts. V and J are TRBV3-1 and TRBJ1-6; D unresolved. Germline V gene sequence: CDR1 LGHDT, CDR2 YNNKEL (reference sequence). The length of the CDR3 is 15 residues. Between the trimmed V and J ends, which lost 1 base and 8 bases, there was a span of 12 bases. The CDR3 protein is CASSQVPGFDSPLHF. CDR3 DNA sequence: TGTGCCAGCAGCCAAGTTCCGGGGTTCGATTCACCCCTCCACTTT.

The rearrangement links TRBV5-4 to TRBJ2-3, with 10 bases matching TRBD2. CDR3 length: 16 residues. Trimming at V came to 0 bases and at J to 6 bases, leaving 7 bases not matched to a gene. The V gene's germline CDR1 is SGHNT and CDR2 YYREEE (reference sequence). In DNA form, the CDR3 reads TGTGCCAGCAGCTTGGCGGCTAGCGGGAGAGGTGATACGCAGTATTTT. It translates to CASSLAASGRGDTQYF.

This clonotype turned up a few times. This chain links TRBV7-2 with TRBJ2-5, with D perhaps matching TRBD1 (5 bases). V was clipped by 1 base and J by 5 bases, with 11 bases between them. This CDR3 is 14 amino acids long. CDR1 SGHTA and CDR2 FQGNSA come from the germline V gene. The CDR3 here is CASSLGGAVETQYF. CDR3 bases: TGTGCCAGCAGCTTAGGGGGCGCGGTGGAGACCCAGTACTTC.

This clonotype was observed many times. This sequence joins TRBV15 and TRBJ2-1; 9 nucleotides line up with TRBD1. V shed 8 bases, J shed 4 bases, and the junction held 9 bases outside the gene matches. The CDR3 extends over 15 amino acids. Germline values: CDR1 LNHNV, CDR2 YYDKDF (reference sequence). The CDR3 is CATQATDRGYNEQFF. The CDR3 DNA reads as TGTGCCACCCAGGCGACGGACAGGGGATACAATGAGCAGTTCTTC. The entire variable domain, with the rest obtained from reference TRBV15 and TRBJ2-1, is as follows: DAMVIQNPRYQVTQFGKPVTLSCSQTLNHNVMYWYQQKSSQAPKLLFHYYDKDFNNEADTPDNFQSRRPNTSFCFLDIRSPGLGDTAMYLCATQATDRGYNEQFFGPGTRLTVL.

This clonotype has just a few counts. The V call is TRBV28, the J call TRBJ2-7; TRBD2 aligns across 7 bases. Germline V gene data show CDR1 as MDHEN and CDR2 as SYDVKM. Losses at the gene ends were 4 bases for V and 3 bases for J; bases not matched to a gene: 9. CDR3 length: 15 residues. The CDR3 DNA sequence: TGTGCCAGCAGTTCCAGCGGGGCGAAACACTACGAGCAGTACTTC. This encodes CASSSSGAKHYEQYF.

This clonotype was observed a handful of times. The V call is TRBV19, the J call TRBJ1-2; D gene uncertain. The CDR3 covers 15 residues. V was clipped by 6 bases and J by 7 bases, with 21 bases between them. Looked up from germline, CDR1 is LNHDA and CDR2 is SQIVND (reference sequence). The CDR3 region is CASRRESSSKGGYTF. The CDR3 DNA reads TGTGCCAGTAGAAGGGAATCATCTTCCAAAGGTGGCTACACCTTC.

Only a few counts were recorded for this clonotype. The chain has TRBV20-1 and TRBJ1-5; TRBD1 is a possible D gene (6 bases). Per germline, CDR1 DFQATT and CDR2 SNEGSKA (reference sequence). V shed 6 bases and J shed 2 bases, with 17 bases lying between them. This CDR3 spans 15 amino acids. The CDR3 reads CSARDIRTGNQPQHF. DNA for the CDR3: TGCAGTGCGAGGGACATCCGGACGGGCAATCAGCCCCAGCATTTT.

This chain uses TRBV3-1 with TRBJ2-3; D gene ambiguous. Per the germline V gene, CDR1 is LGHDT and CDR2 is YNNKEL (reference sequence). V lost 5 bases and J 3 bases, leaving 12 bases between the germline ends. This CDR3 spans 14 amino acids. The CDR3 sequence is CASSFNPLTDTQYF. The CDR3 DNA reads TGTGCCAGCAGCTTCAACCCCCTGACAGATACGCAGTATTTT.

This clonotype was seen at least ten times. The chain joins TRBV4-2 to TRBJ2-1, with 9 positions matching TRBD2. The CDR3 spans 17 residues. Trimming cost V 0 bases and J 5 bases; bases outside gene matches: 8. Germline V gene data show CDR1 as LGHNA and CDR2 as YNFKEQ. CDR3 region: CASSQDTGGRADNEQFF. CDR3 nucleotides: TGTGCCAGCAGCCAAGATACTGGCGGGAGGGCCGACAATGAGCAGTTCTTC.

This clonotype was recorded at least ten times. V and J are TRBV5-1 and TRBJ2-3; 13 bases map to TRBD2. The CDR3 is 19 amino acids. The V gene's germline CDR1 is SGHRS and CDR2 YFSETQ. J gave up 4 bases and V 0 bases, and 11 bases lay outside the gene matches. The CDR3: CASSLAHSSGLAGADTQYF. CDR3 coding DNA: TGCGCCAGCAGCTTGGCCCATAGTTCAGGACTAGCGGGAGCAGATACGCAGTATTTT.